This T cell receptor (beta chain) was profiled in a study of siplizumab effects on memory and regulatory T cells. Overall study findings and caveats: Apparently more diverse than memory cells, naive T cells also seemed major alloresponse contributors. A mean of about 62% of mappable alloreactive CD4+ clones were Treg-derived with siplizumab, compared with about 28% in controls.

Germline V gene sequence: CDR1 SGHRS, CDR2 YFSETQ. The CDR3 totals 15 residues. Trimming took off 5 bases at V and 0 bases at J, with 15 bases between the two ends. For every sample, around 9.6 x 10^4 TCR templates were assayed. The table came from immunoSEQ multiplex PCR; TCRdb's copy has only in-frame clones and leaves some out. The data hold 99,000 or so clones, with approximately 94% observed a single time. Of note for this clone: Its target is unknown.

The TCR was taken from a human donor in good health. The sequenced sample consisted of CD4+ T cells sorted from blood. The chain employs TRBV5-1 and TRBJ2-7, with D possibly called TRBD1 or TRBD2 (5 bases each). CDR3 protein: CASRSGTGGSYEQYF. CDR3 bases: TGCGCCAGCAGATCCGGGACGGGTGGCTCCTACGAGCAGTACTTC.